Below are 22 T cell receptor beta chains sequenced from a single sample in a study of early T cells in non-severe SARS-CoV-2 infection. TCRdb passed the 5' RACE reads through MiXCR, listing each CDR3 protein once. Of roughly 90,000 distinct CDR3 sequences in the sample, around 13% are singletons; the top ten hold under 8%. What was sequenced was whole blood. The receptors here all came from an adult who was a healthcare worker with PCR-confirmed SARS-CoV-2 infection or an uninfected control (not recorded which).

The chain recombines TRBV7-2 with TRBJ2-7; D tentatively reads TRBD1 or TRBD2 (8 bases each). Germline-derived CDR1 and CDR2 are SGHTA and FQGNSA. Between the trimmed V and J ends, which lost 4 bases and 7 bases, there was a span of 20 bases. The CDR3 has 15 amino acids. CDR3 coding DNA: TGTGCCAGCAGCTCACGCGGACAGGGCGGGAGGGAGCAGTACTTC. Residues: CASSSRGQGGREQYF.

This clonotype was detected only a few times. The chain uses TRBV20-1 and TRBJ2-2, with D unclear. This CDR3 is 12 amino acids long. CDR1 and CDR2 (germline): DFQATT, SNEGSKA (reference sequence). V shed 3 bases and J shed 7 bases, with 9 bases lying between them. The CDR3 DNA reads TGCAGTGCTAGGTCCGAAAGCGGGGAGCTGTTTTTT. This gives the protein CSARSESGELFF.

The V gene is TRBV2, the J gene TRBJ2-1; TRBD1 agrees at 9 bases. The CDR3 consists of 22 residues. V lost 1 base and J lost 0; bases outside the gene matches: 19. The germline gives CDR1 SNHLY, CDR2 FYNNEI. The CDR3 DNA reads TGTGCCAGCAGTGAAGTATCCGGGACAGGGCACCTAGGGAAAAGCTCCTACAATGAGCAGTTCTTC. Its translation: CASSEVSGTGHLGKSSYNEQFF.

This clonotype appeared many times. The chain carries TRBV20-1 and TRBJ2-7; D is undetermined. The germline gives CDR1 DFQATT, CDR2 SNEGSKA (reference sequence). CDR3 length equals 14 residues. Between the trimmed V and J ends, which lost 4 bases and 3 bases, there was a span of 16 bases. In nucleotides, the CDR3 is TGCAGTGCTATCTCCTTTGACGGTGACTACGAGCAGTACTTC. Its protein product is CSAISFDGDYEQYF.

The table lists this clonotype with a few counts. The rearrangement links TRBV10-3 to TRBJ2-1; no clear D. CDR1 is ENHRY, CDR2 SYGVKD, per germline. This CDR3 comprises 14 residues. V was shortened by 2 bases and J by 5 bases, with 10 bases between the two germline ends. The CDR3 coding sequence is TGTGCCATCAGTGAGGGTAGGGTCAACAATGAGCAGTTCTTC. This codes for CAISEGRVNNEQFF.

In this sample, this clonotype turned up many times. V usage is TRBV12-3 or TRBV12-4 and J usage is TRBJ1-1; 7 bases fit TRBD1. Trimming at V came to 6 bases and at J to 4 bases, leaving 11 bases not matched to a gene. The CDR3 runs 15 residues. The CDR3 DNA follows: TGTGCCAGCAGGCCAAACAGGGGTGAGGGCACTGAAGCTTTCTTT. It is translated as CASRPNRGEGTEAFF.

This clonotype was seen only a few times. The chain recombines TRBV28 with TRBJ1-2; D ambiguous. V shed 4 bases and J shed 4 bases, with 10 bases lying between them. Looked up from germline, CDR1 is MDHEN and CDR2 is SYDVKM. The CDR3 has 13 amino acids. This CDR3 reads CASSSGRSYGYTF. The DNA of the CDR3 is TGTGCCAGCAGTTCGGGCAGGAGCTATGGCTACACCTTC.

CDR3 sequence: CASSQDSGLRTDTQYF. Written as DNA, the CDR3 is TGCGCCAGCAGCCAAGACAGCGGGCTACGCACAGATACGCAGTATTTT. The V call is TRBV4-3, the J call TRBJ2-3, with a weak D call TRBD2 (6 bases). The length of the CDR3 is 16 residues. Deletions cut 0 bases from V and 1 base from J, with 11 bases between. Germline V CDR1 and CDR2: LGHNA, YSLEER.

This clonotype showed up just a few times. The rearrangement links TRBV7-2 to TRBJ2-2; TRBD2 matches at 11 bases. V was clipped by 1 base and J by 5 bases; unmatched bases: 9. CDR3 length equals 18 residues. CDR1 is SGHTA and CDR2 is FQGNSA in the germline V gene. The CDR3 is CASSLEWGLAESTGELFF. The CDR3 coding sequence is TGTGCCAGCAGCTTAGAGTGGGGACTAGCGGAATCGACCGGGGAGCTGTTTTTT.

There are a few counts of this clonotype. The rearrangement links TRBV20-1 to TRBJ2-3, with 13 bases matching TRBD2. Germline V CDR1 and CDR2: DFQATT, SNEGSKA (reference sequence). This CDR3 contains 14 residues. The J segment lost 2 bases and the V segment lost 7 bases, leaving 3 bases of the junction unmatched. CDR3 in DNA: TGCAGTGTTGGGACTAGCGGGGACACAGATACGCAGTATTTT. It specifies CSVGTSGDTDTQYF.

This chain uses TRBV7-2 with TRBJ1-1, with 7 bases aligning to TRBD1. Germline trimming cut 2 bases from V and 2 bases from J; bases unmatched to any gene: 2. This CDR3 has 14 residues. Germline CDR1 is SGHTA and CDR2 is FQGNSA. CDR3 region: CASSLQGGNTEAFF. The CDR3 DNA reads as TGTGCCAGCAGCTTACAGGGGGGCAACACTGAAGCTTTCTTT.

This chain links TRBV7-3 with TRBJ2-2; D uncertain. V lost 4 bases and J 4 bases, leaving 1 base between the germline ends. Germline V gives CDR1 SGHTA, CDR2 FQGTGA. The CDR3 spans 11 residues. CDR3 amino acids: CASSSTGELFF. CDR3 nucleotide sequence: TGTGCCAGCAGCTCCACCGGGGAGCTGTTTTTT.

This clonotype was seen only a few times. The chain links TRBV29-1 to TRBJ2-5, with D possibly matching TRBD2 (6 bases). There are 11 residues in the CDR3. Germline values: CDR1 SQVTM, CDR2 ANQGSEA. The V end lost 7 bases, the J end lost 5 bases, and 11 bases lay between the germline ends. CDR3 sequence reads: CSAQRGETQYF. The CDR3, as DNA: TGCAGCGCCCAACGGGGGGAGACCCAGTACTTC.

This chain connects TRBV11-2 to TRBJ2-3, with TRBD2 identical over 7 bases. The CDR3 totals 15 residues. Losses at the gene ends were 5 bases for V and 7 bases for J; bases not matched to a gene: 12. The germline V gene has CDR1 SGHAT and CDR2 FQNNGV. The CDR3 bases are TGTGCCAGCAGCCCGAGCGGGGATGGGTTTCATACGCAGTATTTT. Its protein is CASSPSGDGFHTQYF.

The V gene is TRBV20-1, the J gene TRBJ2-6, with 7 bases matching TRBD1. This CDR3 is built from 20 residues. Germline V gene lookup returns CDR1 DFQATT and CDR2 SNEGSKA (reference sequence). The V and J ends lost 0 bases and 0 bases, in that order; junction bases with no gene match: 14. The CDR3 nucleotides are TGCAGTGCTAGAGACTTTTGGACAGGCCACCCAGCCTCTGGGGCCAACGTCCTGACTTTC. Translated, it gives CSARDFWTGHPASGANVLTF.

This clonotype has just a few counts. The rearrangement joins TRBV7-9 to TRBJ1-1; D is uncertain. The CDR3 totals 12 residues. CDR1 and CDR2 (germline): SEHNR, FQNEAQ (reference sequence). The V gene lost 1 base and the J gene lost 8 bases, with 8 bases spanning the gap. The DNA for the CDR3 is TGTGCCAGCAGCTTAGAGGGTCGGGAAGCTTTCTTT. Translation gives CASSLEGREAFF.

The chain recombines TRBV29-1 with TRBJ1-2; D gene uncertain. Germline loops: CDR1 SQVTM, CDR2 ANQGSEA. The CDR3 loop spans 16 amino acids. V lost 0 bases and J lost 4, with 18 bases in between. The DNA for the CDR3 is TGCAGCGTTGAAGATAGGAAAACTCGCGAGGGCTATGGCTACACCTTC. It yields the protein CSVEDRKTREGYGYTF.

Many counts were recorded for this clonotype. This sequence joins TRBV5-1 and TRBJ2-1, with 10 bases lining up with TRBD1. After removal of 5 bases from V and 6 bases from J, the junction contained 11 bases not matched to a gene. Germline CDR1 reads SGHRS; CDR2 reads YFSETQ. This CDR3 is built from 16 residues. CDR3 DNA: TGCGCCAGCAGGCCTCCTCCGGGACAGGGGACCAATGAGCAGTTCTTC. It is translated as CASRPPPGQGTNEQFF.

This clonotype was detected a few times. The chain carries TRBV20-1 and TRBJ1-2; TRBD1 agrees at 7 bases. The CDR3 sequence is 12 residues long. Germline V CDR1 and CDR2: DFQATT, SNEGSKA (reference sequence). The J segment lost 2 bases and the V segment lost 5 bases, leaving 2 bases of the junction unmatched. CDR3 loop: CSASTGNYGYTF. The CDR3 DNA sequence: TGCAGTGCTTCGACAGGGAACTATGGCTACACCTTC.

At least ten counts were recorded for this clonotype. The chain has TRBV21-1 and TRBJ1-1. TRBV21-1 is labeled a pseudogene. This CDR3 region has 13 residues. CDR3 coding DNA: TGTGCCAGCAGCCCAAGCCGGCCCATTGAAGCTTTCTTT. This sequence encodes CASSPSRPIEAFF.

The chain carries TRBV5-1 and TRBJ2-3; D gene unclear. Germline values: CDR1 SGHRS, CDR2 YFSETQ. V was trimmed by 0 bases and J by 5 bases, leaving 10 bases between them. This CDR3 has 14 residues. As DNA, the CDR3 is TGCGCCAGCAGCTTGGCCGGGTCCGGAGATACGCAGTATTTT. Its protein product is CASSLAGSGDTQYF.

In this sample, this clonotype turned up many times. This sequence joins TRBV3-1 and TRBJ2-1; no clear D. The CDR3 runs 11 residues. Trimming cost V 1 base and J 9 bases, with 4 bases left between them. CDR1 LGHDT and CDR2 YNNKEL come from the germline V gene (reference sequence). CDR3 amino acids: CASSQASEQFF. For the CDR3, the DNA is TGTGCCAGCAGCCAAGCGAGTGAGCAGTTCTTC.